The following is a T cell receptor (beta chain) sequence with its context. Only one count was recorded for this clone. Which antigen it targets is not known. Per-base quality was not reported, and no clone a single base away is much larger than it. The donors were healthy, HIV-negative adults with no recently reported acute infections or vaccinations. All donors were Caucasian adults living in Nashville, Tennessee, USA. Magnetic negative selection was used to enrich CD4+ T cells, after which naive cells were positively selected on CD45RA and the negative fraction became the memory subset. After blood collection by leukapheresis, PBMCs were isolated using Ficoll-Histopaque density gradient centrifugation and then cryopreserved in the vapor phase of liquid nitrogen. Analytical flow cytometry was used to check the purity and quantity of each magnetically sorted T cell population. From each sorted fraction, genomic DNA was isolated and quantified by UV absorbance on a Nanodrop 2000c.

TCR CDR3 regions were amplified from genomic DNA by multiplex PCR using the deep immunoSEQ assay. Extracted genomic DNA from each cell subset was spread evenly across all wells of several immunoSEQ 96-well plates, with each plate serving as a replicate. For sorted subsets, about 200 ng genomic DNA, equal to 30,000 or so T cell genomes, was loaded into each replicate PCR. Purified libraries were measured with a Qubit 3.0 fluorometer, size-checked on a Bioanalyzer 2100, and measured again with the KAPA Library Quantification kit. A separate single-read 150-cycle Illumina NextSeq 550 flow cell was used to sequence each immunoSEQ 96-well plate. The source study handled its data this way. Because the immunoSEQ output included only junctional sequences and no quality scores, the filtering could not be the same as the filtering used for full-length reads. Sequences were annotated with PyIR, a Python wrapper for IgBLAST v1.9, and V/J genes and CDR3 were assigned using IMGT germline references. Reads with weak V/J assignments (E-value above 1e-6), missing CDR3, stop codons, out-of-frame junctions, or ambiguous translated residues were removed. V3J clonotypes were defined as sequences sharing the same inferred V gene, J gene, and CDR3 amino acid sequence. Percentage overlap between repertoires was computed as shared unique clonotypes divided by the size of the smaller repertoire. Richness of each repertoire was evaluated using RTK rarefaction, the Chao1 estimator, and Recon v2.1 estimates of unobserved clonotypes. For all TCRbeta clonotypes obtained by the gDNA method from a few donors, generation probabilities were computed with OLGA. As stored in TCRdb, this immuneACCESS dataset retains in-frame rearrangements with V and J assigned. A fraction of the clones does not appear; measured against another copy, unresolved V genes explain less than half of the discrepancy, and the remainder lacks a known reason. That table is the source of V, J and clone size, and D and trimming were worked out from the DNA. This sample holds a few million clones; around 94% were observed only once. Of the sample, over 0.12% falls within the top ten clones.

This sample stems from a study of shared clonotypes between healthy human individuals (dated by TCRdb to the early 2020s). Study-wide context: A couple of women and a few men aged 18 to 49 years were included in the cohort. For each donor, CD4 naive and CD4 memory were each given three plates, CD8 naive was given two plates, and CD8 memory was given one plate. To estimate repertoire size and how much clonotypes are shared between individuals, the study performed deep sequencing of blood TCR repertoires from a few healthy adults. To increase sequencing depth and limit assay-specific biases, different laboratories used diverse techniques to prepare libraries and sequence TCR repertoires. Between about 0.94 and 8.9 billion PBMCs per donor were obtained by leukapheresis. General findings and caveats noted by the study authors: Larger estimated clonotype richness was generally found for naive subsets than for memory subsets. Only blood was sampled, and tissue TCR repertoires likely differ from those in blood. Pairwise subsampling indicated that sequencing depth was expected to affect the degree of clonotype sharing among donors. Sharing across several donors was observed for about 5% of naive CD4, about 3.2% of naive CD8, 2% to 2.5% of memory CD4, and roughly 0.4% of memory CD8 clonotypes. Higher generation probabilities were observed for clonotypes shared by all four sorted-subset donors than for non-shared clonotypes. The small number of donors limited the genetic and exposure-history diversity represented. Incomplete sequencing was indicated by rarefaction of sorted-subset datasets, despite the large sequencing depth.

Sequencing was carried out using naive CD4+ T cells sorted from blood. In the paper's terms, the cell subset or site label means: CD45RA+ positively selected. The source is a man younger than 30 in good health.

The DNA is as follows: TGTGCCAGCGGACTGACAGGGTACGAAAACACCATATATTTT. It is translated as CASGLTGYENTIYF. Recombination linked TRBV6-5 to TRBJ1-3; 7 bases in the middle match TRBD1. Taken from cysteine to phenylalanine, the CDR3 has 14 residues. Of all the DNA, just the CDR3 is kept, 42 bases in frame from base 1. According to the germline V gene, CDR1 reads MNHEY and CDR2 reads SVGAGI. Here V drops 8 bases and J drops 6 bases, and the junction holds 10 bases not matched to any gene.